This passage covers 2 T cell receptor beta chains from one sample sequenced in a study of T cells expressing NK-cell markers. TCRdb re-called the 5' RACE reads and catalogs CDR3 proteins one per entry, DNA excluded. The specimen's table records about 460,000 distinct CDR3 sequences. The specimen sequenced was blood T cells: a sorted CD56 or NKG2C T cell subset, CD4+ or CD8+ T cells, or bulk PBMC T cells (not recorded which). Receptor source: a woman aged 45-65 years in good health.

The J gene is TRBJ2-2, the V gene TRBV9; TCRdb outputs TRBD2, but without DNA this stays unchecked. The CDR3 consists of 16 residues. Germline V gene lookup returns CDR1 SGDLS and CDR2 YYNGEE. CDR3 residues: CASSVVGNGSPGELFF. The full variable domain, in which reference TRBV9 and TRBJ2-2 provide the parts outside the CDR3, is DSGVTQTPKHLITATGQRVTLRCSPRSGDLSVYWYQQSLDQGLQFLIQYYNGEERAKGNILERFSAQQFPDLHSELNLSSLELGDSALYFCASSVVGNGSPGELFFGEGSRLTVL.

The rearrangement uses TRBV7-9 and TRBJ2-5. Germline V gene lookup returns CDR1 SEHNR and CDR2 FQNEAQ (reference sequence). The CDR3 is 12 amino acids. CDR3 loop: CASRKGVETQYF.